The 4 T cell receptor beta chains presented below share a single source sample, sequenced in a study of T-cell reconstitution after alpha-beta-depleted transplantation in children. Molecular barcoding with unique molecular identifiers was used for the TCRbeta library. TCRdb redid the calling of the PCR reads with MiXCR, one entry per CDR3 protein. The sample contains roughly 300,000 distinct CDR3 sequences, 9.9% of which appear only once. Source: PBMCs from the stem cell graft donor, taken from the stem cell graft. Receptors originate from a human donor who donated a stem cell graft to a child with SCID.

This clonotype was detected a few times. V and J are TRBV10-3 and TRBJ1-5; possible D gene TRBD1, 5 bases. V was shortened by 10 bases and J by 0 bases, with 10 bases between the two germline ends. This CDR3 contains 13 residues. The V gene's germline CDR1 is ENHRY and CDR2 SYGVKD. The CDR3 DNA reads TGTGCCACTACGACAGTTAGCAATCAGCCCCAGCATTTT. Its protein is CATTTVSNQPQHF.

In nucleotides, the CDR3 is TGTGCCAGCAGTTACGGGCGGCGGTACCAAGAGACCCAGTACTTC. Translating it yields CASSYGRRYQETQYF. The V gene is TRBV6-5, the J gene TRBJ2-5; D not resolved. The V gene's germline CDR1 is MNHEY and CDR2 SVGAGI. The V end was cut by 2 bases, the J end by 0 bases, with 10 bases between. The CDR3 is 15 amino acids.

J is TRBJ1-2 and V is TRBV28; 9 nucleotides align to TRBD1. J was trimmed by 1 base and V by 6 bases; bases with no gene match: 15. The germline CDR1 and CDR2 sequences are MDHEN and SYDVKM. The CDR3 has 18 residues. The CDR3 sequence is CASSPRGRQGDVNYGYTF. CDR3 nucleotides: TGTGCCAGCAGCCCTAGGGGAAGACAGGGGGATGTTAACTATGGCTACACCTTC.

This clonotype was seen more than once but under ten times. The V and J genes are TRBV29-1 and TRBJ1-1, with TRBD1 matching 8 bases. The V gene end was trimmed by 4 bases and the J gene end by 5 bases; junction bases not matched to a gene: 9. Germline V gene lookup returns CDR1 SQVTM and CDR2 ANQGSEA. This CDR3 contains 14 residues. The CDR3 spells CSVGGTGQATEAFF. The CDR3 nucleotides are TGCAGCGTTGGGGGGACGGGACAGGCTACTGAAGCTTTCTTT.